This T cell receptor beta chain was recovered during a study of blood T cell repertoires in COVID-19. Overall study: COVID-19 samples, acute and convalescent, were from the United States, Italy and Spain. T cells, B-cell-depleted T cells, or PBMCs provided the cDNA or gDNA that served as material.

Original data processing: Amplifying reference gene primers gave estimates of nucleated cell counts. The method was immunoSEQ multiplex PCR; TCRdb's version includes in-frame clones alone and lacks a portion of them. The DNA gave D and trimming, while V, J and clone size come from that table. The sample has over 300,000 clones; about 89% are singletons. CDR3 length equals 16 residues. V was pared by 0 bases and J by 3 bases, with 9 bases between. Germline values: CDR1 SGHAT, CDR2 FQNNGV. The chain employs TRBV11-2 and TRBJ2-6; no reliable D call. This TCR came from a man aged 18 to 30 who had recovered from COVID-19. Sample: peripheral blood. CDR3 in DNA: TGTGCCAGCAGCTTAGATTTCCCTGTTGGGGCCAACGTCCTGACTTTC. Translating gives CASSLDFPVGANVLTF. Looking up the rest from reference TRBV11-2 and TRBJ2-6 gives the full variable domain: EAGVAQSPRYKIIEKRQSVAFWCNPISGHATLYWYQQILGQGPKLLIQFQNNGVVDDSQLPKDRFSAERLKGVDSTLKIQPAKLEDSAVYLCASSLDFPVGANVLTFGAGSRLTVL.